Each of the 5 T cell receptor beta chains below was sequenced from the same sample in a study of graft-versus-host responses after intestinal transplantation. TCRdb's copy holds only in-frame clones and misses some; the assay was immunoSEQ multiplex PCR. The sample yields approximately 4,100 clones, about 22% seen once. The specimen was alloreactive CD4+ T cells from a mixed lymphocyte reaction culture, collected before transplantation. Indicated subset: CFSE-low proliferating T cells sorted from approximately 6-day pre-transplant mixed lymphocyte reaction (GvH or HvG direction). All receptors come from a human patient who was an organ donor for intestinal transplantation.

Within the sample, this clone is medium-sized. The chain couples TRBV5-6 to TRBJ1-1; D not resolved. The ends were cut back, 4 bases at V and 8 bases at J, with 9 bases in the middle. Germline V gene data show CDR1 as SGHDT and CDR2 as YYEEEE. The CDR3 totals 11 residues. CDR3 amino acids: CASSLVEEAFF. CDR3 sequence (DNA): TGTGCCAGCAGCCTCGTAGAGGAAGCTTTCTTT. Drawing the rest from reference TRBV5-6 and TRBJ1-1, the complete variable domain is DAGVTQSPTHLIKTRGQQVTLRCSPKSGHDTVSWYQQALGQGPQFIFQYYEEEERQRGNFPDRFSGHQFPNYSSELNVNALLLGDSALYLCASSLVEEAFFGQGTRLTVV.

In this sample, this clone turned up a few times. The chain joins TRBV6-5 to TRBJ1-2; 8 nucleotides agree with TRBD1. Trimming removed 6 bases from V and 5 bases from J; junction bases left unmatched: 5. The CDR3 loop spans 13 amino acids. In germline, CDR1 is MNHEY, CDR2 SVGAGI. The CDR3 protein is CASSDTGGYGYTF. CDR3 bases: TGTGCCAGCAGCGACACAGGGGGTTATGGCTACACCTTC.

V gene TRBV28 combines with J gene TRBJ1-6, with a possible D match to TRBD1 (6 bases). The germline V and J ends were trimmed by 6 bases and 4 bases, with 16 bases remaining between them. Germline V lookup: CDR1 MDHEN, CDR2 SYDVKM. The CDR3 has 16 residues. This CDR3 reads CASRLLGTPYNSPLHF. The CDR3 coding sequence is TGTGCCAGCAGACTTCTGGGGACACCTTATAATTCACCCCTCCACTTT.

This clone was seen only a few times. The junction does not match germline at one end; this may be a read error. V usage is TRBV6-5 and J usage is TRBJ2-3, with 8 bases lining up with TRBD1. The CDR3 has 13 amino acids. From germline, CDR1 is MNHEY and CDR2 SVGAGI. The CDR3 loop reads CASSYQFGTGPNF. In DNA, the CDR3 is TGTGCCAGCAGTTATCAGTTCGGGACAGGTCCAAATTTT.

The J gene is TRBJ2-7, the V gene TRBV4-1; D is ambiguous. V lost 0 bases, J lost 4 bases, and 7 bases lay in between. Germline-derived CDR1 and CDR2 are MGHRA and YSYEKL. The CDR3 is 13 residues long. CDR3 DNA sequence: TGCGCCAGCAGCCAAGATCACGGGTACGAGCAGTACGTC. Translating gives CASSQDHGYEQYV.